The source of this TCR beta chain is a study of spatial heterogeneity in lung cancer. Across the whole study: There were 72 donors, all of them untreated patients with early-stage non-small cell lung cancer. Raw reads contained each unique TCR and UMI combination more than ten times on average. Regarding the study as a whole: Ubiquitous expanded tumor TCRs appeared in blood more at resection than follow-up.

TCRdb reanalysed the 5' RACE reads using MiXCR and keeps one entry per CDR3 protein. The data contain about 120,000 distinct CDR3 sequences, less than 14% of them singletons. This clonotype was detected only once. Antigen unknown. A read error may explain this, as a much larger clone is one base away. Time point of the sample: blood at routine non-recurrence follow-up after resection. Unsorted whole RNA samples from tumor, nontumor lung or frozen PBMC were sequenced. Looked up from germline, CDR1 is LGHDT and CDR2 is YNNKEL (reference sequence). The CDR3 is made up of 13 amino acids. Source: PBMCs, taken at follow-up. This chain connects TRBV3-1 to TRBJ2-7; D might be TRBD2 (6 bases). The receptor was isolated from a female donor with early-stage non-small cell lung cancer. Written as DNA, the CDR3 is TGTGCCAGCGCGGCGGGATTCTCCTACGAGCAGTGCTTC. This codes for CASAAGFSYEQCF.